Described below is a single T cell receptor beta chain sequence and its context. The treatment denotes: 15 to 20 received Ad26.COV2.S at low or high dose, single or two shots; about 5 received placebo; per-sample allocation not given. On day 63 after the first injection, vaccine and placebo recipients gave samples. An adult donor aged 18-55 years was enrolled in Boston. The sample is drawn from a study of Ad26.COV2.S vaccination and SARS-CoV-2 variants. The length of the CDR3 is 15 residues. The V gene's germline CDR1 is MNHEY and CDR2 SVGAGI. V dropped 4 bases and J dropped 2 bases, with 13 bases sitting between them. TCRdb's copy holds only in-frame clones and misses some; the assay was immunoSEQ multiplex PCR. Here the sample spans about 680,000 clones, about 89% being singletons.

The V gene is TRBV6-5, the J gene TRBJ2-3; D is uncertain. Material: peripheral blood, obtained in a trial of Ad26.COV2.S vaccine versus placebo. This TCR was sampled from a person aged 18-60 years who received the Ad26.COV2.S COVID-19 vaccine or a placebo. CDR3 residues: CASSSTEAYTDTQYF. CDR3 in DNA: TGTGCCAGCAGTTCCACAGAGGCTTACACAGATACGCAGTATTTT.